The TCR beta chain described here comes from a study of human T cells and chemical hapten exposure. Study as a whole: A roughly 2 cm by roughly 2 cm inner upper arm patch received 2% DPC for sensitization. TCR yield per sample varied, mainly due to pooled library volumes.

Original methodology: From around 20,000 to 690,000 TCRs were found per sample, with a median of approximately 96,000. TCRdb fed the RACE reads into MiXCR, producing one record per CDR3 protein. The V and J calls were not made by the authors but by TCRdb's processing. The sample lists over 150,000 distinct CDR3 sequences; around 30% were seen once. This clonotype has only a few counts. V shed 1 base and J 7 bases; nucleotides not matched to a gene: 3. This CDR3 spans 15 amino acids. The germline V gene encodes CDR1 KGHDR and CDR2 SFDVKD. Indicated time point: patch test 3, about 24 weeks after DPC sensitization. Specified treatment: therapeutic diphenylcyclopropenone sensitization with weekly scalp DPC. Prior to application of each patch test, blood was drawn.

The sample consisted of whole blood, taken in connection with sensitization to the hapten diphenylcyclopropenone (DPC). The TCR originated in a woman between 18 and 29 years old with alopecia areata. Some clones in this sample may be carry-over from other donors' samples. The V call is TRBV24-1, the J call TRBJ2-3, with TRBD2 matching over 11 bases. CDR3 nucleotides: TGTGCCACCAGTGATTTTACTAGCGGGGGCAATACGCAGTATTTT. As protein: CATSDFTSGGNTQYF.